Sequencing of this T cell receptor beta chain was carried out in a study of blood T cell repertoires in COVID-19. Libraries were prepared by immunoSEQ multiplex PCR; TCRdb keeps only in-frame clonotypes and omits some of them. The data show 150,000 or so clones, 60% to 85% seen once. V was clipped by 6 bases and J by 3 bases; unmatched bases: 6. CDR1 is MNHEY and CDR2 is SMNVEV in the germline V gene (reference sequence). This CDR3 is 16 amino acids long. This TCR was sampled from a woman in her fifties or sixties with COVID-19, enrolled during active disease. Sequenced input: peripheral blood. The rearrangement joins TRBV27 to TRBJ2-1, with TRBD2 identical over 12 bases. The CDR3 reads CASSRPGLAGYNEQFF. The CDR3 DNA reads as TGTGCCAGCAGCCGTCCGGGACTAGCGGGCTACAATGAGCAGTTCTTC.